The T cell receptor (beta chain) under discussion was sequenced for a study of T cell responses to AZD1222 COVID-19 vaccine. Points on this clone: Antigen unknown.

General observations from the study: There were mostly white British donors and more females than males, and clonal diversity was possibly underestimated. Spike-specific TCR repertoires showed rising breadth and depth after two AZD1222 doses. At study baseline, merely a handful of AZD1222 recipients were seropositive. Of spike-specific TCRs, nearly half reportedly target regions left unmutated in variants.

The assay was immunoSEQ multiplex PCR, and TCRdb's table has in-frame clones only and misses some. The sample consists of 130,000 to 150,000 clones, roughly 92% of them appearing once. V lost 6 bases and J 0 bases, leaving 14 bases between the germline ends. The CDR3 is made up of 15 amino acids. Germline CDR1 MDHEN, CDR2 SYDVKM. The source of this sequence is an adult in good health. Sequenced material: peripheral blood, taken on day 0 of AZD1222 vaccination. This chain connects TRBV28 to TRBJ1-2; no firm D call. For the CDR3, the DNA is TGTGCCAGCAGCCCGAACGCCGAATCTAACTATGGCTACACCTTC. It translates to CASSPNAESNYGYTF.